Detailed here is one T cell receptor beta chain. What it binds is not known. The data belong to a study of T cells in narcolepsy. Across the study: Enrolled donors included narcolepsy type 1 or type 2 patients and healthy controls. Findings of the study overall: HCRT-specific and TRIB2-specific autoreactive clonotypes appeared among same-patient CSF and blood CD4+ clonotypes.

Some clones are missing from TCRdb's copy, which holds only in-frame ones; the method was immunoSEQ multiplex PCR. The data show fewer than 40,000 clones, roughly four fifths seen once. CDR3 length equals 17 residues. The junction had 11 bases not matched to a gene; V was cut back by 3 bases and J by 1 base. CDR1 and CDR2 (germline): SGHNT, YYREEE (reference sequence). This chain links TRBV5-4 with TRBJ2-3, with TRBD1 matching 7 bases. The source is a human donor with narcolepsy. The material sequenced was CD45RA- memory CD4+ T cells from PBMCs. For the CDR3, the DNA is TGTGCCAGCAGCTCCCGACAGGGCGTGGGGGGCACAGATACGCAGTATTTT. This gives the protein CASSSRQGVGGTDTQYF.